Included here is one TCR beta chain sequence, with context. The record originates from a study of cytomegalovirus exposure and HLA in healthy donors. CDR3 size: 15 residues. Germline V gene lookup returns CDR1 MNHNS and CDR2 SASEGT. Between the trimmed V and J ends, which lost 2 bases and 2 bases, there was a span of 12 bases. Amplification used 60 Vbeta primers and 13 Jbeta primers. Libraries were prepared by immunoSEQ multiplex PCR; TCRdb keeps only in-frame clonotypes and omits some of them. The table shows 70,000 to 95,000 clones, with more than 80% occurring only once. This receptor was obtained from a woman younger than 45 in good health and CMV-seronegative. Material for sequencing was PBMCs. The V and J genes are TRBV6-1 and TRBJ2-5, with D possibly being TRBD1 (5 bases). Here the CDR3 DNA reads TGTGCCAGCAGTGAAATCCGGTCAGGGCAAGAGACCCAGTACTTC. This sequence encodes CASSEIRSGQETQYF.